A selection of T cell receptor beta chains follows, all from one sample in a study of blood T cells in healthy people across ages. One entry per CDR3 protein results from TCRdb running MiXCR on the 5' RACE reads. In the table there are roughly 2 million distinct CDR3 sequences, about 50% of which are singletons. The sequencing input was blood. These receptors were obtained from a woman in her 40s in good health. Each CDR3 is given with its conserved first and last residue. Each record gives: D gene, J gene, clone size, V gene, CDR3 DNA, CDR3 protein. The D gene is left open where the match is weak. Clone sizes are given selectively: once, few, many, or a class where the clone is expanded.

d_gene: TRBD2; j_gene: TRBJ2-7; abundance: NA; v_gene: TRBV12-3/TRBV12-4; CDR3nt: TGTGCCAGCAGGCAGCGGGGCCCGGGGAACGAGCAGTACTTC; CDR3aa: CASRQRGPGNEQYF
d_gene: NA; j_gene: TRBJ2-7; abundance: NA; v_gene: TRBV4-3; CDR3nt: TGCGCCAGCGGCCAAGAGAAGGGGCCCTACGAGCAGTACTTC; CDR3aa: CASGQEKGPYEQYF
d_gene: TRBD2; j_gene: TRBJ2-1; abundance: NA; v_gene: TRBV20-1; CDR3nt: TGCAGTGCTAGTAAGTCGGGACTAGGAGACAATGAGCAGTTCTTC; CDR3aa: CSASKSGLGDNEQFF
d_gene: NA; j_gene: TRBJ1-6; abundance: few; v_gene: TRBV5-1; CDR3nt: TGCGCCAGCAGCTCAAACAGGATAAGCTCCTATAATTCACCCCTCCACTTT; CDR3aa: CASSSNRISSYNSPLHF
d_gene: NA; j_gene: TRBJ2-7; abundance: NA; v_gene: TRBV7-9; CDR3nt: TGTGCCAGCAGCTTAGGACGGCAGGCGTACTTC; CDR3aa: CASSLGRQAYF
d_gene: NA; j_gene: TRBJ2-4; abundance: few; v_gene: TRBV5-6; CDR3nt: TGTGCCAGCAGCTCTGGGGGGTTGGGGTGGAAAAACATTCAGTACTTC; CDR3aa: CASSSGGLGWKNIQYF
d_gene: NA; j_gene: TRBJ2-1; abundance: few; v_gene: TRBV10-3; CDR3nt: TGTGCCATCAGCGAGGGCCAGGGGGGTCACAATGAGCAGTTCTTC; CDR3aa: CAISEGQGGHNEQFF
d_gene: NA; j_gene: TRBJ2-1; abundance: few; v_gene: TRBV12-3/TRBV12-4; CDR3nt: TGTGCCAGCAGTAGTCCACACGGCAATAAGCAGTTCTTC; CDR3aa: CASSSPHGNKQFF
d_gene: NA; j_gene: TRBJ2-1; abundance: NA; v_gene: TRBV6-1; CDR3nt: TGTGCCAGCAGTGAATTTGCCAGAGTCAATGAGCAGTTCTTC; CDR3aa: CASSEFARVNEQFF
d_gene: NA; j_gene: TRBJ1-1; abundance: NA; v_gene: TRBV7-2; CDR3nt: TGTGCCAGCAGCCAGACGGGGCTCACTGAAGCTTTCTTT; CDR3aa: CASSQTGLTEAFF
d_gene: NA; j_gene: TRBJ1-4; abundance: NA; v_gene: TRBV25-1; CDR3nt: TGTGCCAGCAGTGAATGGGTAGGGTCGGGTGAAAAACTGTTTTTT; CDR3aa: CASSEWVGSGEKLFF
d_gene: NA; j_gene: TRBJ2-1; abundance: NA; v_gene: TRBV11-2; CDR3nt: TGTGCCAGCAGCTCGCACCAAGGGGGAAGCTCCTACAATGAGCAGTTCTTC; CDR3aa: CASSSHQGGSSYNEQFF
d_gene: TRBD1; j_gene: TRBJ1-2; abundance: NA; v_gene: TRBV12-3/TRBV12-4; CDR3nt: TGTGCCAGCAGTTTAGAGACAGGGGGCCTTGGCTACACCTTC; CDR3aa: CASSLETGGLGYTF
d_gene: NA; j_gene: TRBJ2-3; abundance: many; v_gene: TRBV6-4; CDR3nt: TGTGCCAGCAGTGACAGGGGGAGCACAGATACGCAGTATTTT; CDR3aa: CASSDRGSTDTQYF
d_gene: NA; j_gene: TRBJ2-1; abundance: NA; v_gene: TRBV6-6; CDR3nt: TGTGCCAGCAGTTACCTGACCGTCCATGAGCAGTTCTTC; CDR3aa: CASSYLTVHEQFF
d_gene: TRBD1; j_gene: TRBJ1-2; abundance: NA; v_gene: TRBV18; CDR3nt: TGTGCCAGCTCATCGATGGACAGGCCATTTTTTAACTATGGCTACACCTTC; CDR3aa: CASSSMDRPFFNYGYTF
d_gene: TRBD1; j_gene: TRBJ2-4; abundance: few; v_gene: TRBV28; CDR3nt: TGTGCCAGCAGTTTTGAAGGGGGCCTAGCCAAAAACATTCAGTACTTC; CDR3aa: CASSFEGGLAKNIQYF
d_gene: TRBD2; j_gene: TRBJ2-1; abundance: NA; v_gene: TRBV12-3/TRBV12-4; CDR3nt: TGTGCCAGCAGTTCCTCCGGGACTAGCGGGGACCCCTCCTACAATGAGCAGTTCTTC; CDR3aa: CASSSSGTSGDPSYNEQFF
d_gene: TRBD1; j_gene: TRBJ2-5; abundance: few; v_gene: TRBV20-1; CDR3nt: TGCAGTGCTAGAGTCCGGGGACAGGGGGCGCGAGAGCAGTACTTC; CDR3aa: CSARVRGQGAREQYF
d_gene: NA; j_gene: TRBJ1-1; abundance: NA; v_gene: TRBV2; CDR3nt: TGTGCCAGCAGGGTAGTGCGGATGAACACTGAAGCTTTCTTT; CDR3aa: CASRVVRMNTEAFF
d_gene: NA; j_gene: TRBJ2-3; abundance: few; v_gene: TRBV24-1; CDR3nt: TGTGCCACCAGTGCGGCCAGTGGAACAGATACGCAGTATTTT; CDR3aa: CATSAASGTDTQYF
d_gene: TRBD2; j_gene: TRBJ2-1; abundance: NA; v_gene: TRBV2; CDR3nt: TGTGCCAGCAATCGGAAAGCGGGATCCTACAATGAGCAGTTCTTC; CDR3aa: CASNRKAGSYNEQFF
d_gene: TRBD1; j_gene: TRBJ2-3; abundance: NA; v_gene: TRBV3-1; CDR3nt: TGTGCCAGCAGCCAGTGGACAGGGGGCGATACGCAGTATTTT; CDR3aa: CASSQWTGGDTQYF
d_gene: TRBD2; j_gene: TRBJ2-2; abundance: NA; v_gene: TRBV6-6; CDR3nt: TGTGCTAGCACGTTGATAGCGGGGGGGTACACCGGGGAGCTGTTTTTT; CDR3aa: CASTLIAGGYTGELFF
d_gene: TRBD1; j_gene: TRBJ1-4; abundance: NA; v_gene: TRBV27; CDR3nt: TGTGCCAGCAGTTTAATCAGGGGGACGGATGAAAAACTGTTTTTT; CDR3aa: CASSLIRGTDEKLFF